Listed below are T cell receptor beta chains from one sample, sequenced in a study of response to subunit inactivated influenza vaccine. One entry per CDR3 protein, called by TCRdb with MiXCR from the RT-PCR reads. The table lists roughly 170,000 distinct CDR3 sequences, about 9.3% of them singletons, with roughly 11% in the top ten. The source was non-naive T cells sorted from PBMCs, collected on the day of vaccination. The source is a man in his forties or fifties who received an inactivated influenza vaccine. Each CDR3 is given with its conserved first and last residue. Fields, in order: J gene, V gene, CDR3 protein.

>TRBJ1-1|TRBV7-2
CASSISLGNTEAFF
>TRBJ2-7|TRBV10-3
CAITQGEVNEQYF
>TRBJ2-3|TRBV24-1
CATSDEPGYTDTQYF
>TRBJ2-3|TRBV29-1
CSVSAEERSTDTQYF
>TRBJ1-3|TRBV12-3/TRBV12-4
CASSPGNYGNTIYF
>TRBJ2-6|TRBV7-9
CASSLASGANVLTF
>TRBJ2-5|TRBV7-9
CASNSEGETQYF
>TRBJ2-7|TRBV6-5
CASSLRRFGEQYF
>TRBJ1-2|TRBV29-1
CSVDRDRDGYTF
>TRBJ1-1|TRBV25-1
CASNSWENTEAFF
>TRBJ2-1|TRBV4-3
CASSQDMAGGPNEQFF
>TRBJ2-4|TRBV6-1
CASSTSTSGKNIQYF
>TRBJ1-1|TRBV12-3/TRBV12-4
CASGRTGAEAFF
>TRBJ1-1|TRBV7-8
CASSLGVGRGKTEAFF
>TRBJ2-1|TRBV4-1
CASKGISYNEQFF
>TRBJ2-1|TRBV12-3/TRBV12-4
CASRSGLAGKGRSYNEQFF
>TRBJ1-1|TRBV5-6
CASSRRVAGTEAFF
>TRBJ2-7|TRBV28
CASNPQDRRTYEQYF
>TRBJ1-6|TRBV7-9
CASSLGQREAGVLHF
>TRBJ1-5|TRBV12-3/TRBV12-4
CASSPGGTGGYQPQHF
>TRBJ1-5|TRBV6-1
CASSEPEVGVLGQPQHF
>TRBJ1-1|TRBV4-1
CASSQDSRGLEAFF
>TRBJ2-3|TRBV27
CASSFRQGGFTDTQYF
>TRBJ2-7|TRBV7-2
CASSDRQGYEQYF
>TRBJ2-1|TRBV20-1
CSARDFEGGPYNEQFF
>TRBJ2-5|TRBV3-1
CASSLRWGPQETQYF
>TRBJ2-7|TRBV27
CASRKLAGVWEQYF
>TRBJ1-5|TRBV4-1
CASSQGGQGGNQPQHF
>TRBJ2-6|TRBV24-1
CATSALSRSGANVLTF
>TRBJ2-1|TRBV7-9
CASSLFGTGGHNEQFF
>TRBJ2-3|TRBV11-2
CASSLVSVTSFNLPADTQYF
>TRBJ2-7|TRBV6-2/TRBV6-3
CASSYSMRGGPLSYEQYF
>TRBJ2-3|TRBV19
CASSEGSYTDTQYF
>TRBJ2-7|TRBV5-1
CASSERTGIILEQYF
>TRBJ2-1|TRBV12-3/TRBV12-4
CASRTLLGTSGMNEQFF